This is a list of T cell receptor beta chains from one sample in a study of T cell repertoires in cytomegalovirus infection. No antigen has been identified for these receptors. TCRdb called the reads again in MiXCR, with one record for every CDR3 protein. The profile shows approximately 730,000 distinct CDR3 sequences, about 29% of them singletons. Here the sequenced sample was cultured CD8+ T cells from PBMCs, taken from culture after CMV antigen stimulation. Source of these receptors: a human donor in good health (CMV status not recorded). Some clones in this sample may be carry-over from other donors' samples. Each CDR3 is given with its conserved first and last residue. Fields, in order: J gene, D gene, CDR3 length, clone size, V gene, CDR3 DNA, CDR3 protein. The D gene is left open where the match is weak. Part of the rows lack a size; the others show once, few, many or a class for expanded clones.

J: TRBJ2-2
D: .
length: 17
size: .
V: TRBV10-3
DNA: TGTGCCATCAGTGAGTCGAGTGGGCAGGGTATCACCGGGGAGCTGTTTTTT
CDR3: CAISESSGQGITGELFF

J: TRBJ2-7
D: .
length: 11
size: .
V: TRBV7-2
DNA: TGTGCCAGCAGCCCCCACGACGAGCAGTACTTC
CDR3: CASSPHDEQYF

J: TRBJ2-1
D: TRBD2
length: 14
size: once
V: TRBV11-2
DNA: TGTGCCGGCAGCCTAGCGGGGTACTACAATGAGCAGTTCTTC
CDR3: CAGSLAGYYNEQFF

J: TRBJ2-1
D: TRBD1
length: 14
size: many
V: TRBV7-6
DNA: TGTGCCAGCAGCCCCGGGACAGGGGGTGTTGAGCAGTTCTTC
CDR3: CASSPGTGGVEQFF

J: TRBJ2-5
D: .
length: 14
size: .
V: TRBV15
DNA: TGTGCCACCAGCAGAGACAGTCCCCTAGAGACCCAGTACTTC
CDR3: CATSRDSPLETQYF

J: TRBJ2-4
D: .
length: 15
size: .
V: TRBV9
DNA: TGTGCCAGCAGCGTAGATGGCAGGGAGGTCGACATTCAGTACTTC
CDR3: CASSVDGREVDIQYF

J: TRBJ2-7
D: .
length: 15
size: many
V: TRBV4-1
DNA: TGCGCCAGCAGCCAAGACTTCGCGGGGACCTACGAGCAGTACTTC
CDR3: CASSQDFAGTYEQYF

J: TRBJ1-6
D: .
length: 14
size: .
V: TRBV28
DNA: TGTGCCAGCAGTTTCGTGCTATGGGTTTCACCCCTCCACTTT
CDR3: CASSFVLWVSPLHF

J: TRBJ1-3
D: .
length: 17
size: .
V: TRBV7-9
DNA: TGTGCCACTCAAAACAGACGGGAGGGAGGGCGAGGAAACACCATATATTTT
CDR3: CATQNRREGGRGNTIYF

J: TRBJ1-1
D: .
length: 14
size: many
V: TRBV7-2
DNA: TGTGCCAGCAGCTTAGGGGGAGGGTACACTGAAGCTTTCTTT
CDR3: CASSLGGGYTEAFF

J: TRBJ2-2
D: .
length: 11
size: .
V: TRBV29-1
DNA: TGCAGCGCCCTTAATCTCGGGGAGCTGTTTTTT
CDR3: CSALNLGELFF

J: TRBJ2-3
D: TRBD2
length: 16
size: many
V: TRBV27
DNA: TGTGCCAGCAGTTTAAAGCGGGGCGCTAGCACAGATACGCAGTATTTT
CDR3: CASSLKRGASTDTQYF

J: TRBJ2-3
D: .
length: 15
size: many
V: TRBV2
DNA: TGTGCCAGCAGACGGACTGTGCCTAGCACAGATACGCAGTATTTT
CDR3: CASRRTVPSTDTQYF

J: TRBJ2-1
D: TRBD2
length: 14
size: .
V: TRBV20-1
DNA: TGCAGTGCAGGACTAGCGGTCTCCTACAATGAGCAGTTCTTC
CDR3: CSAGLAVSYNEQFF

J: TRBJ1-5
D: .
length: 16
size: many
V: TRBV7-6
DNA: TGTGCCAGCAGCTTAGGTCAGGCAAATAGCAATCAGCCCCAGCATTTT
CDR3: CASSLGQANSNQPQHF

J: TRBJ2-1
D: TRBD2
length: 13
size: few
V: TRBV6-5
DNA: TGTGCCAGCAGTTGGGATAGCGGGGGGGAGCAGTTCTTC
CDR3: CASSWDSGGEQFF

J: TRBJ1-1
D: .
length: 14
size: .
V: TRBV7-9
DNA: TGTGCCAGCAGCGGAGGGGGGTCGGGCACTGAAGCTTTCTTT
CDR3: CASSGGGSGTEAFF

J: TRBJ2-1
D: TRBD1
length: 17
size: .
V: TRBV7-9
DNA: TGTGCCAGCAGCTTACCCTCGACAGGGGGCTCCTACAATGAGCAGTTCTTC
CDR3: CASSLPSTGGSYNEQFF

J: TRBJ2-5
D: TRBD2
length: 16
size: many
V: TRBV7-6
DNA: TGTGCCAGCAGTCCATTAGCGGGGGAGTACCAAGAGACCCAGTACTTC
CDR3: CASSPLAGEYQETQYF

J: TRBJ2-5
D: TRBD1
length: 14
size: .
V: TRBV6-1
DNA: TGTGCCAGCAGTTCGGGACAGAACCAAGAGACCCAGTACTTC
CDR3: CASSSGQNQETQYF

J: TRBJ1-2
D: .
length: 15
size: once
V: TRBV2
DNA: TGTGCCAGCAGTGATTGGGAACAGGCAAACTATGGCTACACCTTC
CDR3: CASSDWEQANYGYTF

J: TRBJ2-1
D: TRBD1
length: 17
size: .
V: TRBV6-5
DNA: TGTGCCAGCAAATCCCAGCCAGGGACAGGGCCATACAATGAGCAGTTCTTC
CDR3: CASKSQPGTGPYNEQFF

J: TRBJ2-1
D: TRBD2
length: 18
size: .
V: TRBV2
DNA: TGTGCCAGCAGTGAAATAATCGGCGGGGGAAGCTCCTACAATGAGCAGTTCTTC
CDR3: CASSEIIGGGSSYNEQFF

J: TRBJ1-2
D: .
length: 16
size: .
V: TRBV27
DNA: TGTGCCAGCAGTGCATTCTCGCGGGGCTCTAACTATGGCTACACCTTC
CDR3: CASSAFSRGSNYGYTF

J: TRBJ1-1
D: .
length: 12
size: .
V: TRBV6-1
DNA: TGTGCCAGCTCAAACCCCGTGCCACAAGCTTTCTTT
CDR3: CASSNPVPQAFF

J: TRBJ2-5
D: .
length: 13
size: few
V: TRBV4-1
DNA: TGCGCCAGCAGCCACTACAGGGAAGAGACCCAGTACTTC
CDR3: CASSHYREETQYF

J: TRBJ2-3
D: TRBD2
length: 17
size: many
V: TRBV7-9
DNA: TGTGCCAGCAGCCCGCGAGTGAGCGGGGGCCGTGGAGATACGCAGTATTTT
CDR3: CASSPRVSGGRGDTQYF

J: TRBJ2-5
D: .
length: 14
size: .
V: TRBV28
DNA: TGTGCCAGCAGTTCACCCACCCTCGTGGAGACCCAGTACTTC
CDR3: CASSSPTLVETQYF

J: TRBJ1-2
D: TRBD1
length: 15
size: .
V: TRBV28
DNA: TGTGCCAGCAGTTCCTTAGGACAGGGGAACTATGGCTACACCTTC
CDR3: CASSSLGQGNYGYTF

J: TRBJ2-7
D: .
length: 16
size: many
V: TRBV7-8
DNA: TGTGCCAGCAGCTTAAGTAATGGCGGGGCCTCCTACGAGCAGTACTTC
CDR3: CASSLSNGGASYEQYF

J: TRBJ1-1
D: .
length: 11
size: .
V: TRBV20-1
DNA: TGCAGTGCTAGAGATGGGCCCCCGGCTTTCTTT
CDR3: CSARDGPPAFF

J: TRBJ2-7
D: .
length: 14
size: many
V: TRBV7-2
DNA: TGTGCCAGCAGCTCAGGACCCGCTTTGGGCGAGCAGTACTTC
CDR3: CASSSGPALGEQYF

J: TRBJ2-7
D: TRBD2
length: 13
size: few
V: TRBV4-2
DNA: TGTGCCAGCAGCCAGGGACTAACACGGGAGCAGTACTTC
CDR3: CASSQGLTREQYF

J: TRBJ2-1
D: .
length: 16
size: .
V: TRBV6-6
DNA: TGTGCCAGCAGTTACTCTGCGGGGGCCGTCTCCAATGAGCAGTTCTTC
CDR3: CASSYSAGAVSNEQFF

J: TRBJ2-3
D: .
length: 16
size: few
V: TRBV7-6
DNA: TGTGCCAGCAGCTTTGGCAACCCCAGGCCCACAGATACGCAGTATTTT
CDR3: CASSFGNPRPTDTQYF

J: TRBJ2-2
D: .
length: 16
size: .
V: TRBV5-8
DNA: TGTGCCAGCAGCAGTTGGACAAAATCGAACACCGGGGAGCTGTTTTTT
CDR3: CASSSWTKSNTGELFF

J: TRBJ2-1
D: .
length: 14
size: many
V: TRBV7-6
DNA: TGTGCCAGCAGCTTAGCGGGGGAGAACGATGAGCAGTTCTTC
CDR3: CASSLAGENDEQFF

J: TRBJ1-1
D: .
length: 14
size: few
V: TRBV19
DNA: TGTGCCAGTACCAAGTGGGCAGTCAACACTGAAGCTTTCTTT
CDR3: CASTKWAVNTEAFF

J: TRBJ1-5
D: .
length: 15
size: few
V: TRBV12-3/TRBV12-4
DNA: TGTGCCAGCAGTCCCGGACGGGGAAGCAATCAGCCCCAGCATTTT
CDR3: CASSPGRGSNQPQHF

J: TRBJ1-5
D: .
length: 14
size: .
V: TRBV2
DNA: TGTGCCAGCAGTGTTCAGAGTTCCAATCAGCCCCAGCATTTT
CDR3: CASSVQSSNQPQHF

J: TRBJ2-1
D: TRBD2
length: 14
size: many
V: TRBV29-1
DNA: TGCAGCGTTGTATCGCGGGGGAGCTACAATGAGCAGTTCTTC
CDR3: CSVVSRGSYNEQFF

J: TRBJ2-5
D: .
length: 15
size: .
V: TRBV4-3
DNA: TGCGCCAGCAGCCAGAAAAGAAGGCCGGGGGAGACCCAGTACTTC
CDR3: CASSQKRRPGETQYF

J: TRBJ2-5
D: .
length: 16
size: .
V: TRBV6-6
DNA: TGTGCCAGCAGTTTAAAAGAACAGGCGTACCAAGAGACCCAGTACTTC
CDR3: CASSLKEQAYQETQYF

J: TRBJ2-5
D: TRBD1
length: 15
size: once
V: TRBV10-3
DNA: TGTGCCATCAGTGAGCCGGGACAGGGGGTTGAGACCCAGTACTTC
CDR3: CAISEPGQGVETQYF

J: TRBJ1-6
D: .
length: 16
size: .
V: TRBV4-3
DNA: TGCGCCAGCAGCCCAGACGGGGGGCAGCTGTATTCACCCCTCCACTTT
CDR3: CASSPDGGQLYSPLHF

J: TRBJ2-1
D: .
length: 14
size: .
V: TRBV7-8
DNA: TGTGCCAGCAGCTTATTAGGGGGGAACGAGACCCAGTTCTTC
CDR3: CASSLLGGNETQFF

J: TRBJ2-1
D: .
length: 14
size: few
V: TRBV7-6
DNA: TGTGCCAGCAACCCGACGGGCTCCTACAATGAGCAGTTCTTC
CDR3: CASNPTGSYNEQFF

J: TRBJ2-6
D: .
length: 18
size: .
V: TRBV12-3/TRBV12-4
DNA: TGTGCCAGCAGTTTATTGGGGCCGTTCGAATCTGGGGCCAACGTCCTGACTTTC
CDR3: CASSLLGPFESGANVLTF

J: TRBJ2-1
D: TRBD1
length: 16
size: few
V: TRBV5-1
DNA: TGCGCCAGCAGCGGTGAGACAGGGGACATAGGAAATGAGCAGTTCTTC
CDR3: CASSGETGDIGNEQFF